This TCR beta chain was recorded in a study of T cells in Graves' hyperthyroidism and ophthalmopathy. This clonotype was observed a few times. Its antigen remains unknown. V was pared by 4 bases and J by 5 bases, with 4 bases of the junction left unmatched. CDR1 and CDR2 (germline): SQVTM, ANQGSEA. The CDR3 is 14 amino acids. The source material, RNA transcripts, was used to amplify TCR beta CDR3 regions. Carried out on the TCR CDR3, a first-round RT-PCR used the HTBI primer set. A single record per CDR3 protein comes from TCRdb applying MiXCR to the multiplex PCR reads. The data hold a few hundred thousand distinct CDR3 sequences, with approximately 15% observed a single time. Study-level points and caveats: Most thyroid clonotypes expanded above 0.001 were also detected in blood.

The clonotype comes from an older woman with Graves' ophthalmopathy. The specimen was blood. The chain is built from TRBV29-1 and TRBJ2-3; TRBD2 matches at 12 bases. This CDR3 reads CSVAPGLAGDTQYF. CDR3 nucleotide sequence: TGCAGCGTTGCCCCGGGACTAGCGGGAGATACGCAGTATTTT.